A single sample gave rise to the 10 T cell receptor beta chains below, sequenced in a study of OX40 agonist ivuxolimab in advanced cancers. The assay was immunoSEQ multiplex PCR, and TCRdb's table has in-frame clones only and misses some. The sample has 50,000 or so clones; 65% to 85% are singletons. The specimen was CD4+ or CD8+ T cells sorted from blood, collected in a trial of the OX40 agonist ivuxolimab. All receptors derive from an adult with an advanced solid tumor such as melanoma, head and neck, liver or kidney cancer.

This sequence joins TRBV5-8 and TRBJ1-5, with D perhaps matching TRBD1 (5 bases). V was shortened by 5 bases and J by 4 bases, with 16 bases between the two germline ends. The CDR3 has 15 amino acids. Germline loops: CDR1 SGHTS, CDR2 YDEGEE. This CDR3 reads CASSLEGPANQPQHF. CDR3 nucleotide sequence: TGTGCCAGCAGTCTGGAGGGGCCAGCAAATCAGCCCCAGCATTTT. Based on the CDR3 plus reference TRBV5-8 and TRBJ1-5, the full variable domain is EAGVTQSPTHLIKTRGQQATLRCSPISGHTSVYWYQQALGLGLQFLLWYDEGEERNRGNFPPRFSGRQFPNYSSELNVNALELEDSALYLCASSLEGPANQPQHFGDGTRLSIL.

The rearrangement joins TRBV11-2 to TRBJ2-1; D tentatively fits TRBD1 or TRBD2 (5 bases each). The CDR3 covers 18 residues. CDR1 and CDR2 from the germline V gene are SGHAT and FQNNGV. V was trimmed by 1 base and J by 5 bases, leaving 21 bases between them. The CDR3 region is CASSLAGTGEGWNNEQFF. DNA for the CDR3: TGTGCCAGCAGCTTAGCGGGGACGGGTGAGGGTTGGAACAATGAGCAGTTCTTC.

The chain has TRBV15 and TRBJ2-5, with 7 bases lining up with TRBD2. Germline CDR1 LNHNV, CDR2 YYDKDF (reference sequence). The CDR3 runs 16 residues. V trimming: 4 bases; J trimming: 0 bases; junction bases outside the gene matches: 8. The CDR3 sequence is CATSKGRGDNQETQYF. CDR3 sequence (DNA): TGTGCCACCAGCAAGGGGAGGGGAGACAACCAAGAGACCCAGTACTTC.

The rearrangement links TRBV7-9 to TRBJ1-2; D not certain. The CDR3 extends over 14 amino acids. Per germline, CDR1 SEHNR and CDR2 FQNEAQ (reference sequence). Trimming shortened V by 4 bases and J by 8 bases, and 17 bases separated the two germline ends. CDR3 nucleotide sequence: TGTGCCAGCAGCTCCTACGATCGCCTAACAGGCTACACCTTC. It yields the protein CASSSYDRLTGYTF.

This sequence joins TRBV27 and TRBJ2-5; D possibly matches TRBD1 or TRBD2 (5 bases each). The ends were cut back, 3 bases at V and 2 bases at J, with 13 bases in the middle. Germline V gene sequence: CDR1 MNHEY, CDR2 SMNVEV (reference sequence). This CDR3 has 15 residues. The CDR3 DNA reads as TGTGCCAGCAGTTTCCGGGACGGAGGTCAAGAGACCCAGTACTTC. This encodes CASSFRDGGQETQYF.

The chain uses TRBV7-8 and TRBJ2-1; no clear D gene. The CDR3 runs to 12 residues. Germline V gives CDR1 SGHVS, CDR2 FQNEAQ. Deletions cut 4 bases from V and 12 bases from J, with 13 bases between. DNA for the CDR3: TGTGCCAGCAGCTCCACTATTCTCGGGCAGTTCTTC. Amino acids: CASSSTILGQFF. The complete variable domain, with remaining parts taken from reference TRBV7-8 and TRBJ2-1, reads GAGVSQSPRYKVAKRGQDVALRCDPISGHVSLFWYQQALGQGPEFLTYFQNEAQLDKSGLPSDRFFAERPEGSVSTLKIQRTQQEDSAVYLCASSSTILGQFFGPGTRLTVL.

The rearrangement joins TRBV29-1 to TRBJ1-1, with D perhaps TRBD1 (6 bases). The germline V and J ends were trimmed by 6 bases and 0 bases, with 17 bases remaining between them. Germline loops: CDR1 SQVTM, CDR2 ANQGSEA. The CDR3 length is 15 residues. The DNA for the CDR3 is TGCAGCGTGCTTGGGGGCGCGGCGGTGAACACTGAAGCTTTCTTT. Translation: CSVLGGAAVNTEAFF.

The genes are TRBV6-1 and TRBJ2-3, with D possibly matching TRBD2 (6 bases). CDR3 length equals 12 residues. V dropped 10 bases and J dropped 5 bases, with 13 bases sitting between them. Germline V gene lookup returns CDR1 MNHNS and CDR2 SASEGT. The CDR3 region has the DNA TGTGCCACTCAGACTAGAAAAGATACGCAGTATTTT. It specifies CATQTRKDTQYF.

The genes are TRBV6-6 and TRBJ1-1; 7 nucleotides line up with TRBD1. The CDR3 has 16 amino acids. Germline trimming cut 6 bases from V and 0 bases from J; bases unmatched to any gene: 10. Germline V lookup: CDR1 MNHNY, CDR2 SVGAGI (reference sequence). This chain's CDR3 is CASSHRRTGLNTEAFF. For the CDR3, the DNA is TGTGCCAGCAGCCACCGAAGGACAGGCTTGAACACTGAAGCTTTCTTT.

The chain is built from TRBV10-3 and TRBJ2-2, with D possibly TRBD2 on 7 matching bases. The V end lost 8 bases, the J end lost 2 bases, and 12 bases lay between the germline ends. The CDR3 consists of 14 residues. CDR1 and CDR2 (germline): ENHRY, SYGVKD. CDR3 amino acids: CAIAGALNTGELFF. The CDR3 bases are TGTGCCATCGCGGGGGCCCTTAACACCGGGGAGCTGTTTTTT.